These 26 T cell receptor beta chains came from one sample sequenced in a study of control samples from healthy donors and cancer patients (dated by TCRdb to about 2020). The library was obtained by the immunoSEQ multiplex PCR assay. Sourced from immuneACCESS, this table was stored by TCRdb with only in-frame sequences that have V and J called. A share of the clones is absent; for the studies checked, an unresolved V gene accounts for under half, and the remainder has no known explanation. Across this sample there are 170,000 or so clones, with approximately 92% seen only once. The ten largest clones represent just over 2% of the sample. Source material: blood. These receptors were obtained from a woman aged 40 to 50 in good health.

The chain employs TRBV2 and TRBJ2-5; D could derive from TRBD1 or TRBD2 (6 bases each). V lost 7 bases and J 1 base, leaving 10 bases between the germline ends. CDR1 is SNHLY and CDR2 is FYNNEI in the germline V gene. The CDR3 spans 13 residues. The CDR3 protein is CASNKGGQETQYF. The CDR3 DNA sequence: TGTGCCAGCAATAAGGGGGGCCAAGAGACCCAGTACTTC.

The V and J genes are TRBV12-3 or TRBV12-4 and TRBJ1-2; D perhaps matches TRBD1 (5 bases). V was cut by 3 bases and J by 8 bases, with 10 bases left in between. This CDR3 contains 12 residues. Here the CDR3 reads CASSFSREGYTF. The CDR3 DNA sequence: TGTGCCAGCAGTTTTTCCAGGGAGGGCTACACCTTC.

This CDR3 reads CASSLSDINNSPLHF. The CDR3 nucleotides read TGTGCCAGCAGCTTATCGGACATAAATAATTCACCCCTCCACTTT. The V and J genes are TRBV7-2 and TRBJ1-6; D might be TRBD1 (5 bases). Germline CDR1 SGHTA, CDR2 FQGNSA. This CDR3 has 15 amino acids. V was pared by 2 bases and J by 5 bases, with 10 bases between.

The rearrangement uses TRBV27 and TRBJ2-2; D may be TRBD1 (5 bases). The length of the CDR3 is 12 residues. From germline, CDR1 is MNHEY and CDR2 SMNVEV (reference sequence). V was cut by 7 bases and J by 7 bases, with 10 bases left in between. For the CDR3, the DNA is TGTGCCAGCAAGGGGCCCAGCGGGGAGCTGTTTTTT. Translation: CASKGPSGELFF.

The J gene is TRBJ2-1, the V gene TRBV5-1; D not certain. CDR1 is SGHRS, CDR2 YFSETQ, per germline. V was clipped by 1 base and J by 10 bases, with 6 bases between them. This CDR3 contains 11 residues. CDR3 DNA sequence: TGCGCCAGCAGCTTGTCAGTGGAGCAGTTCTTC. Its protein is CASSLSVEQFF.

This clone was seen once. The chain recombines TRBV19 with TRBJ2-1; the D gene could be TRBD1 or TRBD2 (6 bases each). Germline CDR1 reads LNHDA; CDR2 reads SQIVND (reference sequence). The CDR3 spans 19 residues. Trimming left V 4 bases short and J 3 bases short, with 25 bases between. Here the CDR3 reads CASSKGEGLFPRGYNEQFF. The CDR3, as DNA: TGTGCCAGTAGTAAGGGGGAAGGACTATTCCCTCGAGGCTACAATGAGCAGTTCTTC.

V and J are TRBV3-1 (or the pseudogene TRBV3-2) and TRBJ2-7; D not resolved. Per germline, CDR1 LGHDT and CDR2 YNNKEL (reference sequence). The CDR3 contains 12 residues. Trimming shortened V by 3 bases and J by 7 bases, and 10 bases separated the two germline ends. In nucleotides, the CDR3 is TGTGCCAGCAGCCAGTGGGCTGCTGAGCAGTACTTC. This translates into CASSQWAAEQYF.

V is TRBV28 and J is TRBJ2-6; 8 positions match TRBD1. This CDR3 is built from 17 residues. Trimming removed 8 bases from V and 0 bases from J; junction bases left unmatched: 9. In germline, CDR1 is MDHEN, CDR2 SYDVKM. CDR3 sequence (DNA): TGTGCCAGCGGCCCACAGGGGGAGAGCTCTGGGGCCAACGTCCTGACTTTC. Protein: CASGPQGESSGANVLTF.

The chain uses TRBV3-1 (or the pseudogene TRBV3-2) and TRBJ2-7; 8 bases match TRBD2. The V and J ends lost 3 bases and 4 bases, in that order; junction bases with no gene match: 11. CDR3 length equals 16 residues. CDR1 is LGHDT and CDR2 is YNNKEL in the germline V gene (reference sequence). CDR3 bases: TGTGCCAGCAGCCAGATAACCGCGGGGGGCCCATACGAGCAGTACTTC. Residues: CASSQITAGGPYEQYF.

The CDR3 nucleotides read TGTGCCAGCAGCGTCTCCGGGACTAGCGGGGCCGGGGAGCTGTTTTTT. Protein product: CASSVSGTSGAGELFF. V usage is TRBV7-6 and J usage is TRBJ2-2, with TRBD2 matching 13 bases. Germline values: CDR1 SGHVS, CDR2 FNYEAQ. V was clipped by 5 bases and J by 6 bases; unmatched bases: 6. The CDR3 is 16 residues long.

The genes are TRBV2 and TRBJ2-7; TRBD1 matches 9 bases. The V and J ends lost 6 bases and 2 bases, in that order; junction bases with no gene match: 11. CDR1 SNHLY and CDR2 FYNNEI come from the germline V gene. This CDR3 is 16 amino acids long. DNA of the CDR3: TGTGCCAGCAGGGTACCACAGGGGGCGAAGACCTACGAGCAGTACTTC. Protein: CASRVPQGAKTYEQYF. The variable domain in full, with the rest retrieved from reference TRBV2 and TRBJ2-7, is EPEVTQTPSHQVTQMGQEVILRCVPISNHLYFYWYRQILGQKVEFLVSFYNNEISEKSEIFDDQFSVERPDGSNFTLKIRSTKLEDSAMYFCASRVPQGAKTYEQYFGPGTRLTVT.

This chain joins TRBV11-3 and TRBJ2-2; D remains unclear. This CDR3 has 13 residues. Trimming stripped 5 bases from V and 5 bases from J, with 9 bases between. The V gene's germline CDR1 is SGHNT and CDR2 YENEEA. Written as DNA, the CDR3 is TGTGCCAGCAGCCCCCAGTTTACCGGGGAGCTGTTTTTT. Protein sequence: CASSPQFTGELFF.

The J gene is TRBJ1-4, the V gene TRBV6-5; D not resolved. Germline loops: CDR1 MNHEY, CDR2 SVGAGI. Trimming took 2 bases from V and 6 from J, leaving 13 bases between them. This CDR3 has 15 amino acids. CDR3 residues: CASSYGGRMDEKLFF. In nucleotides, the CDR3 is TGTGCCAGCAGTTACGGCGGCAGGATGGATGAAAAACTGTTTTTT.

In nucleotides, the CDR3 is TGTGCCAGCAGCTTATGGAGGGGGCCTCTCACTGAAGCTTTCTTT. It translates to CASSLWRGPLTEAFF. The rearrangement joins TRBV3-1 (or the pseudogene TRBV3-2) to TRBJ1-1; 7 positions match TRBD1. The junction had 10 bases not matched to a gene; V was cut back by 5 bases and J by 4 bases. The CDR3 sequence is 15 residues long. The germline V gene has CDR1 LGHDT and CDR2 YNNKEL (reference sequence).

This CDR3 is CASSQGAGGSPSGANVLTF. In DNA, the CDR3 is TGTGCCAGCAGCCAAGGTGCAGGGGGCTCACCCTCTGGGGCCAACGTCCTGACTTTC. The chain couples TRBV3-1 (or the pseudogene TRBV3-2) to TRBJ2-6; 8 bases agree with TRBD1. CDR3 size: 19 residues. Per the germline V gene, CDR1 is LGHDT and CDR2 is YNNKEL (reference sequence). The V gene end was trimmed by 1 base and the J gene end by 0 bases; junction bases not matched to a gene: 8.

J is TRBJ2-7 and V is TRBV6-6; D gene uncertain. Germline V gives CDR1 MNHNY, CDR2 SVGAGI (reference sequence). V lost 2 bases and J lost 5, with 10 bases in between. This CDR3 region has 13 residues. Written as DNA, the CDR3 is TGTGCCAGCAGTTACCCTACCTTAGACGAGCAGTACTTC. It translates to CASSYPTLDEQYF.

The chain employs TRBV4-1 and TRBJ2-5; 7 nucleotides match TRBD1. CDR3 length: 17 residues. Losses at the gene ends were 5 bases for V and 5 bases for J; bases not matched to a gene: 17. Germline V gene lookup returns CDR1 MGHRA and CDR2 YSYEKL. The CDR3 here is CASSAFFRGIRAETQYF. In DNA form, the CDR3 reads TGCGCCAGCAGCGCCTTTTTCAGGGGGATACGAGCGGAGACCCAGTACTTC.

This rearrangement joins TRBV5-5 to TRBJ2-3; D unresolved. Trimming took 2 bases from V and 0 from J, leaving 1 base between them. There are 12 residues in the CDR3. In germline, CDR1 is SGHKS, CDR2 YYEKEE (reference sequence). This CDR3 is CASSLSTDTQYF. DNA of the CDR3: TGTGCCAGCAGCTTAAGCACAGATACGCAGTATTTT.

The rearrangement uses TRBV6-1 and TRBJ1-2; 10 bases are shared with TRBD1. The CDR3 runs to 16 residues. The V segment lost 4 bases and the J segment 6 bases; nucleotides outside the gene matches: 11. Germline CDR1 is MNHNS and CDR2 is SASEGT. The CDR3 here is CASSARDRGFGDGYTF. The CDR3 DNA reads TGTGCCAGCAGTGCCCGGGACAGGGGTTTTGGGGATGGCTACACCTTC.

The chain joins TRBV27 to TRBJ1-1; TRBD1 matches 7 bases. CDR1 is MNHEY, CDR2 SMNVEV, per germline (reference sequence). J lost 6 bases, V lost 5 bases, and 6 bases had no gene match. The CDR3 sequence is 13 residues long. CDR3 in amino acids: CASSPGGFAEAFF. The CDR3 coding sequence is TGTGCCAGCAGTCCAGGGGGTTTCGCTGAAGCTTTCTTT.

DNA for the CDR3: TGTGCCAGCAGCTCAACCCGAATGGGCAATCATGGCTACACCTTC. Protein product: CASSSTRMGNHGYTF. This chain joins TRBV5-6 and TRBJ1-2; D call uncertain. Trimming cost V 3 bases and J 6 bases, with 18 bases left between them. The CDR3 covers 15 residues. CDR1 and CDR2 (germline): SGHDT, YYEEEE.

V is TRBV11-2 and J is TRBJ1-4; TRBD1 might be the D (5 bases). CDR3 length: 14 residues. V gave up 5 bases and J gave up 3 bases, with 10 bases separating them. The germline gives CDR1 SGHAT, CDR2 FQNNGV. The CDR3 loop reads CASSRGRANEKLFF. CDR3 DNA: TGTGCCAGCAGCCGCGGCAGGGCTAATGAAAAACTGTTTTTT.

V is TRBV6-5 and J is TRBJ2-1; no clear D. The CDR3 covers 13 residues. CDR1 and CDR2 from the germline V gene are MNHEY and SVGAGI. The germline V and J ends were trimmed by 7 bases and 5 bases, with 12 bases remaining between them. CDR3 in DNA: TGTGCCAGCAACCTAGGACCGGACAATGAGCAGTTCTTC. It is translated as CASNLGPDNEQFF.

J is TRBJ1-2 and V is TRBV11-1; TRBD1 matches 8 bases. The V gene's germline CDR1 is SGHAT and CDR2 FQDESV (reference sequence). Losses at the gene ends were 2 bases for V and 8 bases for J; bases not matched to a gene: 4. The CDR3 is 13 residues long. The CDR3 coding sequence is TGTGCCAGCAGCTTACAGGGGGCTGGGGGCTACACCTTC. This sequence encodes CASSLQGAGGYTF.

Turning to this clone: One end of the junction is discordant with germline, which a read error may explain. The chain recombines TRBV10-1 with TRBJ2-3; 9 bases are shared with TRBD2. The CDR3 is 16 amino acids. The V gene's germline CDR1 is WNHNN and CDR2 SYGVQD (reference sequence). The CDR3 loop is CATFLLPGTSKDTQYF. The CDR3 bases are TGCGCCACCTTTCTCCTACCCGGGACTAGCAAAGATACGCAGTATTTT.

V usage is TRBV4-1 and J usage is TRBJ1-2; tentative D call: TRBD1 (6 bases). The CDR3 consists of 15 residues. Trimming shortened V by 1 base and J by 3 bases, and 12 bases separated the two germline ends. In germline, CDR1 is MGHRA, CDR2 YSYEKL. CDR3 loop: CASSQVESGDYGYTF. CDR3 sequence (DNA): TGCGCCAGCAGCCAAGTAGAGTCAGGGGACTATGGCTACACCTTC.